This TCR beta chain was sequenced in a study of control samples from healthy donors and cancer patients. Sequenced by immunoSEQ multiplex PCR; TCRdb stores in-frame clones only, minus some. The sample shows tens of thousands of clones, around 95% of them seen only once. The CDR3 is 16 residues long. Germline trimming cut 0 bases from V and 2 bases from J; bases unmatched to any gene: 6. Germline CDR1 is MNHEY and CDR2 is SMNVEV (reference sequence). The rearrangement links TRBV27 to TRBJ1-1; TRBD1 agrees at 7 bases. This TCR was recovered from a man in his thirties or forties in good health. The specimen was blood. The CDR3 DNA is TGTGCCAGCAGTTTATCCCCAGACAGGGCCAACACTGAAGCTTTCTTT. The encoded protein is CASSLSPDRANTEAFF.